The 15 T cell receptor beta chains below come from one sample, sequenced in a study of blood T cell repertoires in COVID-19. This table comes from immunoSEQ multiplex PCR, and its TCRdb copy is limited to in-frame clones, with some not included. The sample carries around 30,000 clones, around 87% recorded once. Material for sequencing was peripheral blood. These receptors were collected from a man between 60 and 70 years old with active COVID-19.

The V call is TRBV6-6, the J call TRBJ1-6; D perhaps matches TRBD1 (5 bases). The CDR3 length is 15 residues. Germline V gene lookup returns CDR1 MNHNY and CDR2 SVGAGI (reference sequence). V lost 0 bases, J lost 8 bases, and 11 bases lay in between. CDR3 coding DNA: TGTGCCAGCAGTTACTCCGGGCCGGGGGATTCACCCCTCCACTTT. Protein product: CASSYSGPGDSPLHF.

The gene calls are TRBV19 and TRBJ1-5; tentatively, D is TRBD1 (5 bases). Looked up from germline, CDR1 is LNHDA and CDR2 is SQIVND (reference sequence). V dropped 3 bases and J dropped 4 bases, with 13 bases sitting between them. The CDR3 has 15 amino acids. The CDR3 region is CASSIGGYRNQPQHF. The DNA of the CDR3 is TGTGCCAGTAGTATCGGGGGGTATCGAAATCAGCCCCAGCATTTT.

This chain links TRBV5-6 with TRBJ1-2; TRBD1 might be the D (5 bases). The germline CDR1 and CDR2 sequences are SGHDT and YYEEEE. Trimming took 0 bases from V and 8 from J, leaving 20 bases between them. CDR3 length: 16 amino acids. CDR3 in DNA: TGTGCCAGCAGCTTGGGGTGGTTGGGGGACTATGGAGGCTACACCTTC. This encodes CASSLGWLGDYGGYTF. Full variable domain (outside the CDR3, taken from reference TRBV5-6 and TRBJ1-2): DAGVTQSPTHLIKTRGQQVTLRCSPKSGHDTVSWYQQALGQGPQFIFQYYEEEERQRGNFPDRFSGHQFPNYSSELNVNALLLGDSALYLCASSLGWLGDYGGYTFGSGTRLTVV.

This clone turned up a few times. CDR3 in DNA: TGCAGTGCTAGTCGGCTAGTCTCCGGGGAGCTGTTTTTT. Translating it yields CSASRLVSGELFF. The J gene is TRBJ2-2, the V gene TRBV20-1; D is ambiguous. The V end lost 3 bases, the J end lost 6 bases, and 11 bases lay between the germline ends. Germline loops: CDR1 DFQATT, CDR2 SNEGSKA (reference sequence). This CDR3 spans 13 amino acids.

This chain connects TRBV11-2 to TRBJ2-7; 7 nucleotides align to TRBD1. Germline CDR1 SGHAT, CDR2 FQNNGV. V gave up 4 bases and J gave up 2 bases; unmatched junction bases: 8. The CDR3 consists of 15 residues. The CDR3 nucleotides are TGTGCCAGCAGCTCCTCCGGGACAGAGGCCTACGAGCAGTACTTC. Encoded protein: CASSSSGTEAYEQYF.

This rearrangement joins TRBV7-3 to TRBJ1-1; D not certain. This CDR3 region has 13 residues. Trimming removed 0 bases at V and 3 bases at J, with 5 bases between. CDR1 is SGHTA, CDR2 FQGTGA, per germline. The CDR3 coding sequence is TGTGCCAGCAGCTTAACGTATGACACTGAAGCTTTCTTT. Translation: CASSLTYDTEAFF.

This clone appeared a single time. The V call is TRBV6-2 or TRBV6-3, the J call TRBJ1-4, with D possibly being TRBD1 (6 bases). Germline V gene data show CDR1 as MNHEY and CDR2 as SVGEGT. This CDR3 comprises 17 residues. Trimming stripped 6 bases from V and 4 bases from J, with 21 bases between. The CDR3 region is CASSYFSLRTVNEKLFF. CDR3 sequence (DNA): TGTGCCAGCAGCTATTTCTCCCTGAGGACAGTTAATGAAAAACTGTTTTTT.

The CDR3 sequence: CASSQATGALNTEAFF. Here the CDR3 DNA reads TGCGCCAGCAGCCAAGCAACAGGGGCCCTAAACACTGAAGCTTTCTTT. This chain links TRBV4-3 with TRBJ1-1, with 7 positions matching TRBD1. CDR3 length equals 16 residues. Trimming removed 1 base from V and 2 bases from J; junction bases left unmatched: 7. Germline V gene data show CDR1 as LGHNA and CDR2 as YSLEER.

The chain carries TRBV3-1 (or the pseudogene TRBV3-2) and TRBJ2-6; 7 positions match TRBD1. With 2 bases clipped from V and 1 base from J, the junction kept 8 bases outside the gene matches. CDR3 length equals 18 residues. In germline, CDR1 is LGHDT, CDR2 YNNKEL (reference sequence). This CDR3 reads CASSQPRARGSGANVLTF. CDR3 DNA sequence: TGTGCCAGCAGCCAACCTCGGGCCAGGGGGTCTGGGGCCAACGTCCTGACTTTC.

This clone was seen only once. The V gene is TRBV27, the J gene TRBJ1-6; TRBD1 matches 9 bases. Unmatched junction bases numbered 2, after V lost 6 bases and J lost 5 bases. The CDR3 extends over 14 amino acids. Germline assignment: CDR1 MNHEY and CDR2 SMNVEV (reference sequence). The CDR3 loop is CASRRQGDNSPLHF. The DNA of the CDR3 is TGTGCCAGCAGACGACAGGGGGATAATTCACCCCTCCACTTT.

Here the CDR3 DNA reads TGTGCCAGCAGTGGGGGAGTTAGCAATCAGCCCCAGCATTTT. This codes for CASSGGVSNQPQHF. This chain uses TRBV2 with TRBJ1-5, with no clear D. Trimming pared 4 bases from V and 0 bases from J, leaving 7 bases between. The CDR3 loop spans 14 amino acids. Germline loops: CDR1 SNHLY, CDR2 FYNNEI.

The chain links TRBV6-6 to TRBJ2-7; D may be TRBD1 (6 bases). From germline, CDR1 is MNHNY and CDR2 SVGAGI (reference sequence). This CDR3 region has 15 residues. Trimming removed 0 bases from V and 2 bases from J, with 11 bases in between. The CDR3 sequence is CASSYSRDKTYEQYF. In DNA, the CDR3 is TGTGCCAGCAGTTACTCCCGGGACAAGACCTACGAGCAGTACTTC.

The J gene is TRBJ2-3, the V gene TRBV18; no definite D call. This CDR3 contains 17 residues. Germline V lookup: CDR1 KGHSH, CDR2 LQKENI. With 3 bases removed from V and 5 bases from J, the gap between germline ends came to 21 bases. The DNA of the CDR3 is TGTGCCAGCTCACCGCTAGTATCGTTCCCCCTGGGAGATACGCAGTATTTT. Translated, it gives CASSPLVSFPLGDTQYF.

This chain links TRBV7-9 with TRBJ2-7; TRBD2 is a possible D gene (5 bases). V was shortened by 5 bases and J by 9 bases, with 14 bases between the two germline ends. The germline gives CDR1 SEHNR, CDR2 FQNEAQ (reference sequence). CDR3 length: 12 amino acids. CDR3 nucleotide sequence: TGTGCCAGCAGCGTCCCCGGGGTAGCGCAGTACTTC. As protein: CASSVPGVAQYF. The full variable domain, rest sourced from reference TRBV7-9 and TRBJ2-7, is DTGVSQNPRHKITKRGQNVTFRCDPISEHNRLYWYRQTLGQGPEFLTYFQNEAQLEKSRLLSDRFSAERPKGSFSTLEIQRTEQGDSAMYLCASSVPGVAQYFGPGTRLTVT.

The J gene is TRBJ1-5, the V gene TRBV19; tentative D call: TRBD1 (6 bases). Trimming took 6 bases from V and 7 from J, leaving 10 bases between them. This CDR3 spans 12 amino acids. The germline gives CDR1 LNHDA, CDR2 SQIVND (reference sequence). The CDR3 region has the DNA TGTGCCAGTAGGGAGGGGGGGCAGCCCCAGCATTTT. It translates to CASREGGQPQHF.